This T cell receptor (beta chain) was identified during a study of regulatory T cells in long-lasting Graves disease. This clonotype has more than one count but fewer than ten. CDR1 and CDR2 from the germline V gene are SGHRS and YFSETQ. There are 14 residues in the CDR3. Trimming took off 1 base at V and 2 bases at J, with 9 bases between the two ends. TCR beta libraries were built with iRepertoire HTBI primers and Arm-PCR of CDR3 regions. Using its own MiXCR run on the multiplex PCR reads, TCRdb lists one record per CDR3 protein. Among 650,000 to 700,000 distinct CDR3 sequences listed, approximately 29% were seen once. Described time point: persistent/refractory GD, antithyroid drugs over 5 years with positive TRAb. Preparation of the TCR library used RNA extracted from PBMCs.

The chain recombines TRBV5-1 with TRBJ1-2; D not resolved. Sequencing used peripheral blood mononuclear cells (PBMCs), obtained when the disease was refractory, from a patient treated with antithyroid drugs. This sequence originates from a female donor with Graves disease. The CDR3 loop reads CASSLTEWNYGYTF. CDR3 coding DNA: TGCGCCAGCAGCTTGACCGAGTGGAACTATGGCTACACCTTC.